The clone carrying this T cell receptor beta chain came up a few times. Its target is not known. The data originate from a study of response to subunit inactivated influenza vaccine. Whole-study results and caveats: The authors proposed limited new T cell recruitment per seasonal influenza vaccination.

The CDR3 runs to 13 residues. V was pared by 2 bases and J by 5 bases, with 9 bases between. Germline V gives CDR1 MNHNY, CDR2 SVGAGI (reference sequence). TCRdb re-called the RT-PCR reads through MiXCR, storing one row per CDR3 protein. This sample has hundreds of thousands of distinct CDR3 sequences, with 25% found just once. The source is a man over 45 who received an inactivated influenza vaccine. The genes are TRBV6-6 and TRBJ2-5, with D uncertain. Sample: CD4+ T cells sorted from PBMCs, taken less than 6 days after vaccination. This chain's CDR3 is CASSYSRSETQYF. The DNA for the CDR3 is TGTGCCAGCAGTTACAGCAGGTCGGAGACCCAGTACTTC.